This T cell receptor beta chain was recorded in a study of control samples from healthy donors and cancer patients. Clones were sequenced by immunoSEQ multiplex PCR, and TCRdb holds only the in-frame ones, with some missing. The data hold around 130,000 clones, with just under 90% observed a single time. Material for sequencing was PBMCs. The TCR originated in a man between 45 and 60 years old with head and neck cancer.

CDR3 loop: CASSLMVAGGQETQYF. DNA for the CDR3: TGTGCCAGCAGCTTAATGGTAGCGGGGGGGCAGGAGACCCAGTACTTC. This rearrangement joins TRBV7-2 to TRBJ2-5, with TRBD2 matching over 11 bases. The germline V gene has CDR1 SGHTA and CDR2 FQGNSA. This CDR3 has 16 amino acids. With V trimmed by 2 bases and J by 5 bases, 7 bases remained unmatched. Full variable domain (rest looked up from reference TRBV7-2 and TRBJ2-5): GAGVSQSPSNKVTEKGKDVELRCDPISGHTALYWYRQSLGQGLEFLIYFQGNSAPDKSGLPSDRFSAERTGGSVSTLTIQRTQQEDSAVYLCASSLMVAGGQETQYFGPGTRLLVL.